This T cell receptor beta chain was captured by sequencing in a study of breast tumors, draining lymph nodes, adjacent tissues. This clonotype was seen just once. Its cognate antigen is unknown. Using its own MiXCR run on the multiplex PCR reads, TCRdb lists one record per CDR3 protein. Among roughly 14,000 distinct CDR3 sequences, roughly 52% were seen once, and the ten largest hold about 30%. The CDR3 runs to 14 residues. Per germline, CDR1 DFQATT and CDR2 SNEGSKA (reference sequence). The V end lost 2 bases, the J end lost 5 bases, and 13 bases lay between the germline ends. Study results and limitations: The lymph node origin of tumor T cells was framed as consistent with a hypothesis, not demonstrated. Tumor repertoires ranked between lymph nodes and nontumor tissue in diversity, with V and J gene preferences. Findings are consistent with lymph node origin and intratumoral expansion of most tumor T cells.

This TCR came from a female donor with breast cancer. Some clones in this sample may be carry-over from other donors' samples. V is TRBV20-1 and J is TRBJ2-1; D gene ambiguous. The sample was tumor-adjacent breast tissue. In DNA form, the CDR3 reads TGCAGTGCTAGAAACCCCCAAGGACACAATGAGCAGTTCTTC. The encoded protein is CSARNPQGHNEQFF.